These 6 T cell receptor beta chains share one sample of origin, sequenced in a study of blood T cell repertoires in COVID-19. TCRdb's copy holds only in-frame clones and misses some; the assay was immunoSEQ multiplex PCR. The table records 180,000 or so clones, 85% to 90% of them present only once. The sequenced sample was PBMCs or T cells enriched from blood (not recorded which). The receptors stem from a woman aged 40 to 50 with acute COVID-19.

The V call is TRBV28, the J call TRBJ2-7; TRBD1 matches 8 bases. CDR1 and CDR2 from the germline V gene are MDHEN and SYDVKM. The CDR3 spans 15 residues. The ends lost 2 bases at V and 2 bases at J; junction bases unmatched: 5. In nucleotides, the CDR3 is TGTGCCAGCAGTTTACCCGGGACAGGTCCCTACGAGCAGTACTTC. Residues: CASSLPGTGPYEQYF.

This clone was detected only a few times. The chain has TRBV28 and TRBJ2-1; a weak D match, TRBD2 (5 bases). The germline V gene has CDR1 MDHEN and CDR2 SYDVKM. The V gene lost 8 bases and the J gene lost 2 bases, with 16 bases spanning the gap. The CDR3 runs to 15 residues. The CDR3 region has the DNA TGTGCCAGCGGGAGATCCCCCGGCACCTACAATGAGCAGTTCTTC. Amino acids: CASGRSPGTYNEQFF. The full variable domain, in which reference TRBV28 and TRBJ2-1 provide the parts outside the CDR3, is DVKVTQSSRYLVKRTGEKVFLECVQDMDHENMFWYRQDPGLGLRLIYFSYDVKMKEKGDIPEGYSVSREKKERFSLILESASTNQTSMYLCASGRSPGTYNEQFFGPGTRLTVL.

This rearrangement joins TRBV4-1 to TRBJ2-5; D possibly corresponds to TRBD1 (5 bases). Germline CDR1 MGHRA, CDR2 YSYEKL. This CDR3 contains 18 residues. The V gene lost 0 bases and the J gene lost 4 bases, with 21 bases spanning the gap. DNA of the CDR3: TGCGCCAGCAGCCAAGATTCTGTGGCAGGGATTTCGGGAGAGACCCAGTACTTC. Translation: CASSQDSVAGISGETQYF.

The chain links TRBV2 to TRBJ2-3; 9 nucleotides agree with TRBD1. The V gene end was trimmed by 1 base and the J gene end by 3 bases; junction bases not matched to a gene: 2. The CDR3 is 15 amino acids. Per germline, CDR1 SNHLY and CDR2 FYNNEI. In DNA, the CDR3 is TGTGCCAGCAGTGAAGACAGGGGGCGGACAGATACGCAGTATTTT. Translated: CASSEDRGRTDTQYF.

The chain carries TRBV3-1 (or the pseudogene TRBV3-2) and TRBJ1-2; D possibly corresponds to TRBD1 (5 bases). The germline V and J ends were trimmed by 5 bases and 8 bases, with 27 bases remaining between them. CDR1 is LGHDT and CDR2 is YNNKEL in the germline V gene (reference sequence). The CDR3 extends over 17 amino acids. CDR3 sequence: CASSLAVGQGEGGGYTF. The CDR3 bases are TGTGCCAGCAGCTTGGCAGTAGGGCAGGGAGAAGGAGGGGGCTACACCTTC.

The J gene is TRBJ1-1, the V gene TRBV5-5; no definite D call. The CDR3 consists of 14 residues. Germline V gene data show CDR1 as SGHKS and CDR2 as YYEKEE (reference sequence). Trimming cost V 3 bases and J 5 bases, with 14 bases left between them. For the CDR3, the DNA is TGTGCCAGCAGCTCACCCCACGGGAGAACTGAAGCTTTCTTT. This sequence encodes CASSSPHGRTEAFF.